Listed below are T cell receptor beta chains from one sample, sequenced in a study of cytomegalovirus exposure and HLA in healthy donors. Sequencing was performed with immunoSEQ multiplex PCR; in TCRdb, only in-frame clones are kept and a portion is missing. Of about 120,000 clones in the sample, 81% were seen once. The sequencing sample was made of PBMCs. All receptors derive from a man aged 35 to 55 in good health and CMV-seronegative. Both conserved end residues are trimmed from each CDR3.

TRBV29-1,SVAQGYEQY
TRBV13,ASSFQGAREQY
TRBV6-5,ASSPTGVASGYT
TRBV5-5,ASSLAPGVHEQY
TRBV6-5,ASSRGWGTEAF
TRBV19,ASSPQGSNTGELF
TRBV10-3,AISESPTGHVRPQH
TRBV7-9,ASSSGQPGGEKLF
TRBV25-1,ASSAPPGGAVETQY
TRBV27,ASRDRASGYEQY
TRBV11-3,ASSLYSGSSYEQY
TRBV29-1,SVEVLNTEAF
TRBV25-1,ASTPDPGYEQY
TRBV29-1,SVEINRGYGYT
TRBV28,ATCQSNTGELF
TRBV2,ASSEGGGQGNNEQY
TRBV6-6,ASSSRGQGASYEQY
TRBV7-2,ASSLARGSGSYEQF
TRBV7-3,ASSALAGRDTDTQY
TRBV27,ASSPTAPDRSSYEQY
TRBV30,AWSVVGVRHSGANVLT
TRBV7-6,ASSLEGTQVWAQY
TRBV5-1,ASSLSGQGPNGEKLF
TRBV4-1,ASSQGGTGIYGYT
TRBV13,ASSFRQGIPDTQY
TRBV6-5,ASSYSGRQVHYEQY
TRBV5-1,ASSLNRDRVEAF
TRBV23-1,ASSQSWRVAEQY
TRBV10-3,AISVGRMSNTIY
TRBV7-2,ASSLFRLAGVEQY
TRBV2,ASSAGDSNSPLH
TRBV5-1,ATQRDRDDEQY
TRBV5-4,ASSLQVLNTEAF
TRBV4-3,ASSQEFLREGPHNEQF